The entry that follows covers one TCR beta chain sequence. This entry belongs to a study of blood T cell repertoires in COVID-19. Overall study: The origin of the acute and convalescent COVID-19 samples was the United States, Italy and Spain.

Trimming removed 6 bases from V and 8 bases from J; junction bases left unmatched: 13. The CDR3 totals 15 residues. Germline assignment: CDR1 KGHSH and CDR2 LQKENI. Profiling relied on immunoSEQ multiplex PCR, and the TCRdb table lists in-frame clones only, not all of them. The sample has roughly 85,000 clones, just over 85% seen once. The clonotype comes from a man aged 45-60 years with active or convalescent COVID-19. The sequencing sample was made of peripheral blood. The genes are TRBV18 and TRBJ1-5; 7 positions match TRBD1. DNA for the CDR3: TGTGCCAGCTCCCTTAACAGGGGACCTCGGGAGCCCCAGCATTTT. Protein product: CASSLNRGPREPQHF. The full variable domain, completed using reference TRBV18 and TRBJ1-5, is NAGVMQNPRHLVRRRGQEARLRCSPMKGHSHVYWYRQLPEEGLKFMVYLQKENIIDESGMPKERFSAEFPKEGPSILRIQQVVRGDSAAYFCASSLNRGPREPQHFGDGTRLSIL.